This T cell receptor (beta chain) was identified during a study of T cell responses to AZD1222 COVID-19 vaccine. Notes on the study in general: Most donors were white British, females outnumbered males, and clonal diversity was possibly underestimated. Just five to seven AZD1222 recipients tested seropositive at baseline. Elevations in Spike-specific TCR breadth and depth followed administration of two AZD1222 doses. Sampling that yielded the repertoires occurred only after the peak T cell response.

CDR1 MNHEY and CDR2 SVGAGI come from the germline V gene. Trimming removed 7 bases from V and 0 bases from J, with 9 bases in between. This CDR3 is 13 amino acids long. Profiled with immunoSEQ multiplex PCR; TCRdb holds only in-frame clones, not every one. The sample includes about 140,000 clones, approximately 93% seen only once; the top ten take around 12%. This clone has just a few counts. Its specificity is unknown. The sample was peripheral blood, taken after recovery from COVID-19. This receptor was identified in an adult who had recovered from COVID-19. The genes are TRBV6-5 and TRBJ1-1; D is uncertain. The chain's CDR3 is CASTRTMNTEAFF. In nucleotides, the CDR3 is TGTGCCAGCACCCGGACTATGAACACTGAAGCTTTCTTT.